This is a list of T cell receptor beta chains from one sample in a study of patients and donors after allogeneic stem cell transplantation. From the RT-PCR reads, TCRdb called clonotypes with MiXCR, one entry per CDR3 protein. The data show some 92,000 distinct CDR3 sequences, about 44% seen once. The sample comprised blood, either unsorted or a sorted T cell fraction (not recorded which). These receptor sequences come from a human donor who was either an allogeneic HSCT recipient or a stem cell or donor lymphocyte infusion donor (not recorded which). It is not recorded whose cells these are; they may come from a transplant donor. CDR3s include the opening cysteine and the closing phenylalanine or tryptophan. The order of the fields is D gene, J gene, V gene, clone size, CDR3 DNA, CDR3 protein. D genes are given only for firm matches. Not every row has a clone size; where given, it reads once, few, many or a size class.

NA,TRBJ1-6,TRBV11-2,NA,TGTGCCAGCAGCTTAGATAGCAATTCACCCCTCCACTTT,CASSLDSNSPLHF
NA,TRBJ1-2,TRBV27,few,TGTGCCAGCACACCGGACCCCCTCTATGGCTACACCTTC,CASTPDPLYGYTF
NA,TRBJ2-5,TRBV6-2/TRBV6-3,NA,TGTGCCAGCAGCTCCTTGGCGGCGACCCAGTACTTC,CASSSLAATQYF
NA,TRBJ2-3,TRBV20-1,few,TGCACTATGACGGCAGATACGCAGTATTTT,CTMTADTQYF
TRBD1,TRBJ1-1,TRBV4-1,once,TGCGCCAGCAGCCAGACAGGGAGGAACACTGAAGCTTTCTTT,CASSQTGRNTEAFF
NA,TRBJ1-2,TRBV20-1,NA,TGCAGTGCTAGGCCGGCCTTCTATGGCTACACCTTC,CSARPAFYGYTF
NA,TRBJ1-2,TRBV10-3,few,TGTGCCATCGGGGACCAGACTAACTATGGCTACACCTTC,CAIGDQTNYGYTF
TRBD1,TRBJ2-7,TRBV4-3,NA,TGCGCCAGCAGCCGCATAGACAGGGGTGGATCGTACGAGCAGTACTTC,CASSRIDRGGSYEQYF
NA,TRBJ1-2,TRBV6-6,few,TGTGCCAGCAGTTCGACAGACCCTCTCTATGGCTACACCTTC,CASSSTDPLYGYTF
NA,TRBJ2-7,TRBV27,NA,TGTGCCAGCAGTTTGGCCGGAGAGTCCCCAGCGGCAGAGCAGTACTTC,CASSLAGESPAAEQYF
NA,TRBJ1-2,TRBV15,NA,TGTGCCACCAGCAGAGCTCGCGCCGGCCTTCAGGGAGCTAACTATGGCTACACCTTC,CATSRARAGLQGANYGYTF
TRBD2,TRBJ2-1,TRBV9,NA,TGTGCCAGCAGCGTAGGGGATAGCGGGTCTAACCCCCGCTCCTACAATGAGCAGTTCTTC,CASSVGDSGSNPRSYNEQFF
NA,TRBJ1-4,TRBV7-9,NA,TGTGCCAGCAGCCGAACAGGAGTAAATGAAAAACTGTTTTTT,CASSRTGVNEKLFF
NA,TRBJ1-3,TRBV7-2,NA,TGTGCCAGCAGCCAAACCGGGACTGGAAACACCATATATTTT,CASSQTGTGNTIYF
NA,TRBJ2-2,TRBV5-1,NA,TGCGCCAGCAGCCTGGAAGGGCCCAGGAGGACCGGGGAGCTGTTTTTT,CASSLEGPRRTGELFF
NA,TRBJ2-2,TRBV29-1,NA,TGCAGCGTTGAGCGGGACAGCCGCACCGGGGAGCTGTTTTTT,CSVERDSRTGELFF
NA,TRBJ1-2,TRBV29-1,NA,TGCAGCGTTGGAGACAGTGTTGGCTATGGCTACACCTTC,CSVGDSVGYGYTF
NA,TRBJ1-1,TRBV27,few,TGTGCCAGCAGTCCAACCCGATCCCACACTGAAGCTTTCTTT,CASSPTRSHTEAFF
NA,TRBJ2-3,TRBV5-1,NA,TGCGCCAGCAGCTCCGGACGGGGTGTCGCCACAGATACGCAGTATTTT,CASSSGRGVATDTQYF
TRBD2,TRBJ2-1,TRBV7-3,NA,TGTGCCAGCAGCTCCGTGGGACTAGCGGGACTCTTTCGTGGTAATGAGCAGTTCTTC,CASSSVGLAGLFRGNEQFF
NA,TRBJ2-2,TRBV20-1,NA,TGCAGTGCTAGACTGCTGAACACCGGGGAGCTGTTTTTT,CSARLLNTGELFF
NA,TRBJ1-2,TRBV10-3,NA,TGTGCCATCAGTGGAGGTGTCGGTACGACAGGCGGCTACACCTTC,CAISGGVGTTGGYTF
TRBD1,TRBJ1-1,TRBV6-1,NA,TGTGCCAGCACCTCCTGGGGGGACAGGGGGGCTTTCTTT,CASTSWGDRGAFF
NA,TRBJ1-1,TRBV4-2,NA,TGTGCCAGCAGCCCCGGTGGGGGCACTGAAGCTTTCTTT,CASSPGGGTEAFF
NA,TRBJ2-1,TRBV29-1,once,TGCAGCGTTGAAGATCAGTGGGAGTGGGACAATGAGCAGTTCTTC,CSVEDQWEWDNEQFF
NA,TRBJ1-4,TRBV9,medium-sized,TGTGCCAGCAGCCTGGGACCGGAGTGGGAACTGTTTTTT,CASSLGPEWELFF
NA,TRBJ2-7,TRBV9,NA,TGTGCCAGCAGCGTAGCAGGATCCTACGAGCAGTACTTC,CASSVAGSYEQYF
NA,TRBJ1-2,TRBV6-2/TRBV6-3,NA,TGTGCCAGCAGTAAGGGCCGGCTCCTTAACTATGGCTACACCTTC,CASSKGRLLNYGYTF
NA,TRBJ1-1,TRBV7-2,few,TGTGCCAGCAGCTCTGGGCCTCTTAAGACTTTCTTT,CASSSGPLKTFF
NA,TRBJ1-2,TRBV20-1,once,TGCAGCTTAGGGGGGCCAAGCTATGGCTACACCTTC,CSLGGPSYGYTF
NA,TRBJ2-1,TRBV2,NA,TGTGCCAGCAGTGACCCCCCTCGGACGGGAGTTTTTACTAATGAGCAGTTCTTC,CASSDPPRTGVFTNEQFF
NA,TRBJ1-5,TRBV6-2/TRBV6-3,NA,TGTGCCAGCAGTTACTGGGATCAGCCCCAGCATTTT,CASSYWDQPQHF
TRBD1,TRBJ1-2,TRBV20-1,once,TGCAGTGCGCAACCGGGACAGGGTAGGGTCTATGGCTACACCTTC,CSAQPGQGRVYGYTF
NA,TRBJ1-3,TRBV20-1,NA,TGCAGTGCTCCCGCCCCGGGACGGCCGCGTTTTGGTCACACCATATATTTT,CSAPAPGRPRFGHTIYF
NA,TRBJ2-7,TRBV1,NA,TGCACCAGCAGCCCGGGCTACGAGCAGTACTTC,CTSSPGYEQYF
NA,TRBJ2-1,TRBV20-1,NA,TGCAGTGCTAGAGATTCACGGGAGCTTACCTACAATGAGCAGTTCTTC,CSARDSRELTYNEQFF
NA,TRBJ2-5,TRBV6-6,once,TGTGCCAGCATCGAGGGTGGCGGACCTCAAGAGACCCAGTACTTC,CASIEGGGPQETQYF
NA,TRBJ2-1,TRBV27,NA,TGTGCCAGCAGTTTTCTAGCGAGCAATGAGCAGTTCTTC,CASSFLASNEQFF
TRBD1,TRBJ1-1,TRBV28,NA,TGTGCCAGCAGCCGTGGGACAGGGAGGGAAGCTTTCTTT,CASSRGTGREAFF
NA,TRBJ1-5,TRBV28,NA,TGTGCCAGCAGCCCTACAGGGAGAGGCAATCAGCCCCAGCATTTT,CASSPTGRGNQPQHF
NA,TRBJ2-5,TRBV28,NA,TGTGCCAGCCTAAAGCCGGGAGCAGAGACCCAGTACTTC,CASLKPGAETQYF
TRBD2,TRBJ2-1,TRBV5-1,NA,TGCGCCAGCAGCTTGACGACTAGCGGGACTAGCCTCTTC,CASSLTTSGTSLF
NA,TRBJ1-5,TRBV3-1,NA,TGTGCCAGCAGCCCCGGGACATTCAATCAGCCCCAGCATTTT,CASSPGTFNQPQHF
NA,TRBJ2-2,TRBV6-5,NA,TGTGCCAGCAACCGAAACAGGCTCTATCCCGGGGAGCTGTTTTTT,CASNRNRLYPGELFF
NA,TRBJ1-5,TRBV6-5,NA,TGTGCCAGCGGGCCCGGGGGGCCCCAGCATTTT,CASGPGGPQHF
TRBD1,TRBJ1-1,TRBV6-2/TRBV6-3,few,TGTGCCAGCAGAAATCGGACAGGGGGTGTGAACACTGAAGCTTTCTTT,CASRNRTGGVNTEAFF
NA,TRBJ1-5,TRBV6-1,NA,TGTGCCAGCACCGACCCGCATAGCAATCAGCCCCAGCATTTT,CASTDPHSNQPQHF
TRBD1,TRBJ1-4,TRBV4-3,NA,TGCGCCAGCAGCCAAGATGGCAGGGGGCGAGCAACTAATGAAAAACTGTTTTTT,CASSQDGRGRATNEKLFF
NA,TRBJ1-1,TRBV4-3,few,TGCGCCAGCAGCCAACAGGGTCTTTCCACTGAAGCTTTCTTT,CASSQQGLSTEAFF
NA,TRBJ2-7,TRBV20-1,NA,TGCAGTGCTAGTCCCACGGTACTTGGCTCCTACGAGCAGTACTTC,CSASPTVLGSYEQYF
NA,TRBJ1-4,TRBV5-1,few,TGCGCCAGCAGGCGGGGGGGAGATGAAAAACTGTTTTTT,CASRRGGDEKLFF
NA,TRBJ1-3,TRBV7-2,NA,TGTGCCAGCAGCTTAGCAGCTGGAAACACCATATATTTT,CASSLAAGNTIYF